The clone carrying this T cell receptor beta chain has just a few counts. The investigators amplified TCR beta CDR3 regions from RNA transcripts. HTBI primers were the set used in a first-round RT-PCR of the TCR CDR3. TCRdb independently ran MiXCR on the multiplex PCR reads; one entry per CDR3 protein. The sample includes 450,000 to 650,000 distinct CDR3 sequences, more than 15% of them seen just once. This record comes from a study of T cells in Graves' hyperthyroidism and ophthalmopathy. The CDR3 is 19 amino acids. Germline-derived CDR1 and CDR2 are SGDLS and YYNGEE. V lost 0 bases, J lost 6 bases, and 11 bases stayed unmatched.

Sequences were obtained from blood. The J gene is TRBJ2-3, the V gene TRBV9; 15 positions match TRBD2. The sequence derives from a woman in her late teens or twenties with Graves' ophthalmopathy. Here the CDR3 DNA reads TGTGCCAGCAGCGTAGAGGGTGGACTAGCGGGGGGGCCATCGGATACGCAGTATTTT. Translation: CASSVEGGLAGGPSDTQYF.